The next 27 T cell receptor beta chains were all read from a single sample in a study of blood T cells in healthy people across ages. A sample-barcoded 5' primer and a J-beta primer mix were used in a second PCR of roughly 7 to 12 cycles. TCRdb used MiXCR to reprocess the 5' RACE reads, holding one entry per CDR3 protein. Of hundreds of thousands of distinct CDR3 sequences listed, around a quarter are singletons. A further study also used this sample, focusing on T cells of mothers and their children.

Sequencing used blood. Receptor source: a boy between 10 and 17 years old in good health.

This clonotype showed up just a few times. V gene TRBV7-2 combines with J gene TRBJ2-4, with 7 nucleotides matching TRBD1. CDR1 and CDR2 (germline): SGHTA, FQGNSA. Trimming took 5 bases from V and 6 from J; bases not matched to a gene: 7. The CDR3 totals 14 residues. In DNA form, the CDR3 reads TGTGCCAGCAGCCCTCGGACAGGAGGAAACATTCAGTACTTC. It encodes CASSPRTGGNIQYF.

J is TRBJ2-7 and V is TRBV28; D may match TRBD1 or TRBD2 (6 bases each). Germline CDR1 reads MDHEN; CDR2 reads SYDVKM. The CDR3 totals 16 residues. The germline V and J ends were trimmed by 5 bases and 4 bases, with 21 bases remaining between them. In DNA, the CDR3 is TGTGCCAGCAGTCCCTCCCGCTCCGGGGGCGGGTACGAGCAGTACTTC. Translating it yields CASSPSRSGGGYEQYF.

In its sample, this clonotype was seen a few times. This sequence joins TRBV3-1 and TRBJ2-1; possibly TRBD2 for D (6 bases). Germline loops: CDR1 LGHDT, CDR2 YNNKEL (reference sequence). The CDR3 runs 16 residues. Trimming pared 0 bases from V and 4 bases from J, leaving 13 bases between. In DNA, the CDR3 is TGTGCCAGCAGCCAAGAGGGACTTTCAGGGTACAATGAGCAGTTCTTC. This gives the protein CASSQEGLSGYNEQFF.

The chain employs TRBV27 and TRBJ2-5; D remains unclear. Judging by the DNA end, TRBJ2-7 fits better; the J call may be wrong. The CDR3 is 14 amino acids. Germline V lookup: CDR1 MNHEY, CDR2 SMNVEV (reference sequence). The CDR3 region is CASSQWGSSYEQYF. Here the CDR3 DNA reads TGTGCCAGTTCCCAGTGGGGAAGCTCCTACGAGCAGTACTTC.

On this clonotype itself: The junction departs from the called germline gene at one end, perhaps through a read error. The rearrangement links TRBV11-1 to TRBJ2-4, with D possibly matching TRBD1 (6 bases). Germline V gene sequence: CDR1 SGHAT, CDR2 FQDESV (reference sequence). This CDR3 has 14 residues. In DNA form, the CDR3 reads TGTGCCAGCAGTGGGACCTCAGGGGAAAACGTTCAGTACTTC. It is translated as CASSGTSGENVQYF. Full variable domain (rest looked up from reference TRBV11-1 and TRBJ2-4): EAEVAQSPRYKITEKSQAVAFWCDPISGHATLYWYRQILGQGPELLVQFQDESVVDDSQLPKDRFSAERLKGVDSTLKIQPAELGDSAMYLCASSGTSGENVQYFGAGTRLSVL.

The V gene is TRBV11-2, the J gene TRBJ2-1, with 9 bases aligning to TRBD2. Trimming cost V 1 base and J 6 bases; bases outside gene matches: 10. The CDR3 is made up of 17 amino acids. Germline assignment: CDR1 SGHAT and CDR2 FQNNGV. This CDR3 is CASSLAGGLAWANEQFF. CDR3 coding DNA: TGTGCCAGCAGCTTAGCGGGGGGACTAGCCTGGGCCAATGAGCAGTTCTTC.

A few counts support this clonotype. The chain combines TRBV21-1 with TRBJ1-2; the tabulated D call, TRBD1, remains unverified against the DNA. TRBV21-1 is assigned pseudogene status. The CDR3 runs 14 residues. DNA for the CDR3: TGTGCCAGCACCGCTCGGACAGGAAACTATGGCTACACCTTC. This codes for CASTARTGNYGYTF.

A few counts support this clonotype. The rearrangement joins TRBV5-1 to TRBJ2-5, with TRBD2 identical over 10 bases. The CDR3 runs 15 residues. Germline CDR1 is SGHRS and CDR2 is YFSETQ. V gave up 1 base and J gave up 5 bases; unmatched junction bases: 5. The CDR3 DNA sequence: TGCGCCAGCAGCTTGTCTAGCGGGGGTAGGGAGACCCAGTACTTC. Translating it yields CASSLSSGGRETQYF.

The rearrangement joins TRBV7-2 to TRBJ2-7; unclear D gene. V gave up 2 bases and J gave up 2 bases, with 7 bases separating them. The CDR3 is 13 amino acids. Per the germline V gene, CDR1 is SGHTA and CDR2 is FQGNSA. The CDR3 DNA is TGTGCCAGCAGCTTACACGCAACCTACGAGCAGTACTTC. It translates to CASSLHATYEQYF.

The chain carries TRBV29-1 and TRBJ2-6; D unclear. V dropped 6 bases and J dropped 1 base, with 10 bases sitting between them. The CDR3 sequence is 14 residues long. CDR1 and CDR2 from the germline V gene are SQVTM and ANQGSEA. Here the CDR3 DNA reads TGCAGCGTGATACCCCATTCTGGGGCCAACGTCCTGACTTTC. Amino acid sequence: CSVIPHSGANVLTF. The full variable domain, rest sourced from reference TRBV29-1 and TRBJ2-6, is SAVISQKPSRDICQRGTSLTIQCQVDSQVTMMFWYRQQPGQSLTLIATANQGSEATYESGFVIDKFPISRPNLTFSTLTVSNMSPEDSSIYLCSVIPHSGANVLTFGAGSRLTVL.

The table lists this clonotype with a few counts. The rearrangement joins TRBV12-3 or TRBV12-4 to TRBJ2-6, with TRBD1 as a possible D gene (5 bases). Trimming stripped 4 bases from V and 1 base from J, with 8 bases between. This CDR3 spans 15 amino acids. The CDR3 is CASSSKGSGANVLTF. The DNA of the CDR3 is TGTGCCAGCAGTTCCAAGGGGTCTGGGGCCAACGTCCTGACTTTC.

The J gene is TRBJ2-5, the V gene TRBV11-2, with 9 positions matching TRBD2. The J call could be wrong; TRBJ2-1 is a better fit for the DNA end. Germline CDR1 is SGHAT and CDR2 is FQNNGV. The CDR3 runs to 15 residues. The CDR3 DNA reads TGTGCCAGCAGCCCCTTGCGGGAGGGGTACAATGAGCAGTTCTTC. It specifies CASSPLREGYNEQFF.

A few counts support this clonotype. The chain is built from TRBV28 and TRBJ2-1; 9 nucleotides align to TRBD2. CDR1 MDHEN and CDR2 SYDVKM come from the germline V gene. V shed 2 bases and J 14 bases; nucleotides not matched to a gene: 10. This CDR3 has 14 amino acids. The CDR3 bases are TGTGCCAGCAGTTTAAGAGGGGGGCTAGCGGGAAAGTTCTTC. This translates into CASSLRGGLAGKFF.

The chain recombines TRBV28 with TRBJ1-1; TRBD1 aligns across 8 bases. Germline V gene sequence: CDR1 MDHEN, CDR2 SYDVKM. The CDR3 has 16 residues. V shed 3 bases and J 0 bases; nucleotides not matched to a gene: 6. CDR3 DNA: TGTGCCAGCAGTTTCTGGGACAGGCCCCTGAACACTGAAGCTTTCTTT. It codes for CASSFWDRPLNTEAFF.

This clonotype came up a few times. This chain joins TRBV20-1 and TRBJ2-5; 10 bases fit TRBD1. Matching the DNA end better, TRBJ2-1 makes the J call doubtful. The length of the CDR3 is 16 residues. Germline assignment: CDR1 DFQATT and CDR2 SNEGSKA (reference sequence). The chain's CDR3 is CSAVPFKGQGINEQFF. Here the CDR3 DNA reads TGCAGTGCTGTTCCCTTTAAGGGACAGGGGATCAATGAGCAGTTCTTC.

DNA of the CDR3: TGCAGTGCTACCAGGAACACCGGGGAGCTGTTTTTT. As protein: CSATRNTGELFF. The chain is built from TRBV20-1 and TRBJ2-2; D is unresolved. Germline V gene data show CDR1 as DFQATT and CDR2 as SNEGSKA (reference sequence). The CDR3 sequence is 12 residues long. V dropped 4 bases and J dropped 1 base, with 4 bases sitting between them.

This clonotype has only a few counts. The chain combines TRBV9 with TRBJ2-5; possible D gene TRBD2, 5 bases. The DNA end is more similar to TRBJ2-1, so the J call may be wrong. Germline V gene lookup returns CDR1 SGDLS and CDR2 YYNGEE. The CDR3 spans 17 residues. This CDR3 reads CASSVVPGVPPVNAQFF. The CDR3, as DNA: TGTGCCAGCAGCGTAGTCCCCGGGGTGCCCCCTGTAAACGCGCAGTTCTTC.

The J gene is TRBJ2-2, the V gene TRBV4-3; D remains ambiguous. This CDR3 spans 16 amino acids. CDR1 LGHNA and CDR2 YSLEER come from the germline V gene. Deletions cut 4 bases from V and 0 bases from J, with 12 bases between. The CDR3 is CASSPERFANTGELFF. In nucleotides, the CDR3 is TGCGCCAGCAGCCCGGAACGGTTCGCGAACACCGGGGAGCTGTTTTTT.

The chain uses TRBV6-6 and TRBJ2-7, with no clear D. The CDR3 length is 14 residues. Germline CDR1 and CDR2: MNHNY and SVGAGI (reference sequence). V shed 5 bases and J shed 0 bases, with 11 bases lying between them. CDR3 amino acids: CASSRRDPSYEQYF. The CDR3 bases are TGTGCCAGCAGTAGAAGGGATCCCTCCTACGAGCAGTACTTC.

The CDR3: CASTGGFQETQYF. The CDR3 DNA is TGTGCCAGTACCGGGGGTTTCCAAGAGACCCAGTACTTC. The chain combines TRBV7-9 with TRBJ2-5; perhaps TRBD2 as D (6 bases). The CDR3 length is 13 residues. Germline lookup yields CDR1 SEHNR and CDR2 FQNEAQ (reference sequence). V lost 9 bases and J 1 base, leaving 12 bases between the germline ends. The full variable domain, rest sourced from reference TRBV7-9 and TRBJ2-5, is DTGVSQNPRHKITKRGQNVTFRCDPISEHNRLYWYRQTLGQGPEFLTYFQNEAQLEKSRLLSDRFSAERPKGSFSTLEIQRTEQGDSAMYLCASTGGFQETQYFGPGTRLLVL.

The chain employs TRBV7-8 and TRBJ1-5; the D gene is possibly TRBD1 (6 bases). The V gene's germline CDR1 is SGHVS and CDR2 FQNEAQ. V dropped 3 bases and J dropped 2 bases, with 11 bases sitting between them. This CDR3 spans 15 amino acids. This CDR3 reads CASSFSDRRNQPQHF. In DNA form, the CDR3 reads TGTGCCAGCAGCTTTTCGGACAGACGCAATCAGCCCCAGCATTTT.

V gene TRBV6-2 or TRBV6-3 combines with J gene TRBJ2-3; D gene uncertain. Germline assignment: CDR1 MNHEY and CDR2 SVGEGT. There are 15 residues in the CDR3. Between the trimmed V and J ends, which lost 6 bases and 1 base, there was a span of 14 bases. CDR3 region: CASRPSAIRTDTQYF. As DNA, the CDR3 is TGTGCCAGCAGGCCGTCGGCAATCCGCACAGATACGCAGTATTTT.

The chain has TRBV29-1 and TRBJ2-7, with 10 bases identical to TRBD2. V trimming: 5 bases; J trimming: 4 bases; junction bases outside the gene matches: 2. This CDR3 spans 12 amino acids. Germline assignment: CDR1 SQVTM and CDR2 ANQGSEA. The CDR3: CSVSSGGYEQYF. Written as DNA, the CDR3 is TGCAGCGTTTCTAGCGGGGGATACGAGCAGTACTTC.

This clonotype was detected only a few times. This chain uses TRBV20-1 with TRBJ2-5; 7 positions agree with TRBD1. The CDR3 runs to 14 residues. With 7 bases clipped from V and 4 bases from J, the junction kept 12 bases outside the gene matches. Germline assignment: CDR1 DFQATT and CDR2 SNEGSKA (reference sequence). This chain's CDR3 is CSVPKGGVGETQYF. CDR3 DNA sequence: TGCAGTGTCCCCAAAGGGGGCGTAGGAGAGACCCAGTACTTC.

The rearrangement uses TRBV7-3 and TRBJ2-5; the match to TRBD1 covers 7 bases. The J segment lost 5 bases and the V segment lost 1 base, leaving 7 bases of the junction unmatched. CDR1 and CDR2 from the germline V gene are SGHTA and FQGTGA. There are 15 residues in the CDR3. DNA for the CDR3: TGTGCCAGCAGCTTAATGGCCGGGACAGTGGAGACCCAGTACTTC. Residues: CASSLMAGTVETQYF.

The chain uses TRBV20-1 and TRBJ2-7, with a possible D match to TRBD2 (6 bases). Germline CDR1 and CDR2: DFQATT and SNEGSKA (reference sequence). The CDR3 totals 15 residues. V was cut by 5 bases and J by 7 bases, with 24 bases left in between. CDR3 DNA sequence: TGCAGTGCTTCTCCCCCCGCGGGGTGGTCGGGTGAGCAGTACTTC. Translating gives CSASPPAGWSGEQYF.

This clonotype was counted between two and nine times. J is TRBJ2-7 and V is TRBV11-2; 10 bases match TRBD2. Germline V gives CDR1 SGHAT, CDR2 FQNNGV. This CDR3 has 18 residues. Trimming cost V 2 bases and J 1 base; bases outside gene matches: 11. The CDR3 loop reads CASSLRRLAGEGSYEQYF. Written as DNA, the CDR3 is TGTGCCAGCAGCTTACGGAGGCTAGCGGGAGAGGGGTCCTACGAGCAGTACTTC.